The 19 T cell receptor beta chains presented below share a single source sample, sequenced in a study of OX40 agonist ivuxolimab in advanced cancers. Assay: immunoSEQ multiplex PCR; the TCRdb copy retains only in-frame clones and omits some. The profile shows tens of thousands of clones, approximately 90% of them singletons. Here the sequenced sample was CD4+ or CD8+ T cells sorted from blood, taken in a trial of the OX40 agonist ivuxolimab. The receptors here all came from an adult with an advanced solid tumor such as melanoma, head and neck, liver or kidney cancer.

This clone occurred once. The chain recombines TRBV7-2 with TRBJ1-2, with D possibly matching TRBD1 (5 bases). The length of the CDR3 is 15 residues. CDR1 is SGHTA, CDR2 FQGNSA, per germline. Trimming stripped 1 base from V and 1 base from J, with 10 bases between. The CDR3 DNA sequence: TGTGCCAGCAGCTTAGATTGGCAGGGTAACTATGGCTACACCTTC. Protein sequence: CASSLDWQGNYGYTF.

The V and J genes are TRBV11-3 and TRBJ1-2; a weak D match, TRBD1 (5 bases). Germline CDR1 and CDR2: SGHNT and YENEEA. Trimming shortened V by 0 bases and J by 4 bases, and 9 bases separated the two germline ends. The CDR3 covers 14 residues. The CDR3 spells CASSLDKGLYGYTF. Here the CDR3 DNA reads TGTGCCAGCAGCTTAGATAAGGGACTCTATGGCTACACCTTC.

V is TRBV11-3 and J is TRBJ2-7; TRBD1 might be the D (6 bases). The CDR3 covers 14 residues. Trimming took 5 bases from V and 4 from J, leaving 15 bases between them. Germline lookup yields CDR1 SGHNT and CDR2 YENEEA. Written as DNA, the CDR3 is TGTGCCAGCAGCCCTCCCACAGGGAAATACGAGCAGTACTTC. It codes for CASSPPTGKYEQYF.

The chain employs TRBV2 and TRBJ2-1; no clear D. Trimming shortened V by 7 bases and J by 4 bases, and 11 bases separated the two germline ends. Germline lookup yields CDR1 SNHLY and CDR2 FYNNEI. The CDR3 has 13 amino acids. CDR3 sequence (DNA): TGTGCCAGCATGCCCCCCGGATACAATGAGCAGTTCTTC. The encoded protein is CASMPPGYNEQFF.

V gene TRBV29-1 combines with J gene TRBJ2-1, with a possible D match to TRBD2 (6 bases). There are 13 residues in the CDR3. V was cut by 4 bases and J by 2 bases, with 9 bases left in between. Germline CDR1 SQVTM, CDR2 ANQGSEA. The CDR3 loop is CSVGRGTYNEQFF. DNA of the CDR3: TGCAGCGTTGGGCGGGGAACCTACAATGAGCAGTTCTTC.

The chain uses TRBV30 and TRBJ1-3; D gene ambiguous. The CDR3 sequence is 14 residues long. CDR1 GTSNPN and CDR2 SVGIG come from the germline V gene (reference sequence). V was cut by 4 bases and J by 0 bases, with 10 bases left in between. CDR3 loop: CAWTWANSGNTIYF. The CDR3 bases are TGTGCCTGGACCTGGGCGAACTCTGGAAACACCATATATTTT.

J is TRBJ1-5 and V is TRBV29-1; 8 positions agree with TRBD1. Germline V gene lookup returns CDR1 SQVTM and CDR2 ANQGSEA. The ends lost 6 bases at V and 7 bases at J; junction bases unmatched: 11. This CDR3 has 14 residues. The CDR3, as DNA: TGCAGCGTGGCCGGACAGGGTAGTGGCCAGCCCCAGCATTTT. It is translated as CSVAGQGSGQPQHF.

The chain carries TRBV6-6 and TRBJ2-1; TRBD2 aligns across 8 bases. V was pared by 6 bases and J by 9 bases, with 13 bases of the junction left unmatched. Germline values: CDR1 MNHNY, CDR2 SVGAGI (reference sequence). This CDR3 contains 15 residues. CDR3 residues: CASSLWSGRGGEQFF. The CDR3 DNA reads as TGTGCCAGCAGCCTCTGGAGCGGGAGAGGGGGTGAGCAGTTCTTC.

The chain combines TRBV10-1 with TRBJ2-5, with 7 bases fitting TRBD1. Germline assignment: CDR1 WNHNN and CDR2 SYGVQD (reference sequence). The J segment lost 0 bases and the V segment lost 4 bases, leaving 8 bases of the junction unmatched. The CDR3 has 16 residues. The CDR3 protein is CASSASGTAYQETQYF. The DNA of the CDR3 is TGCGCCAGCAGTGCCTCCGGGACAGCTTACCAAGAGACCCAGTACTTC.

This rearrangement joins TRBV9 to TRBJ1-5, with 8 bases fitting TRBD1. Unmatched junction bases numbered 8, after V lost 4 bases and J lost 5 bases. Germline assignment: CDR1 SGDLS and CDR2 YYNGEE. The CDR3 runs to 15 residues. The CDR3 region is CASSLYRGDYQPQHF. In DNA form, the CDR3 reads TGTGCCAGCAGCTTATACAGGGGGGACTATCAGCCCCAGCATTTT.

The chain joins TRBV7-9 to TRBJ2-7; D unclear. Germline CDR1 SEHNR, CDR2 FQNEAQ (reference sequence). There are 13 residues in the CDR3. V shed 7 bases and J shed 6 bases, with 16 bases lying between them. The DNA of the CDR3 is TGTGCCAGCACCGGTTCAATCGTCAGCGAGCAGTACTTC. Translation: CASTGSIVSEQYF. The full variable domain, with the rest looked up from reference TRBV7-9 and TRBJ2-7, is DTGVSQNPRHKITKRGQNVTFRCDPISEHNRLYWYRQTLGQGPEFLTYFQNEAQLEKSRLLSDRFSAERPKGSFSTLEIQRTEQGDSAMYLCASTGSIVSEQYFGPGTRLTVT.

J is TRBJ2-7 and V is TRBV11-3, with 10 nucleotides matching TRBD2. V trimming: 0 bases; J trimming: 4 bases; junction bases outside the gene matches: 12. In germline, CDR1 is SGHNT, CDR2 YENEEA. The CDR3 has 18 residues. The CDR3 spells CASSLDRWDPSGSYEQYF. The CDR3 coding sequence is TGTGCCAGCAGCTTAGATCGATGGGATCCTAGCGGGAGTTACGAGCAGTACTTC.

This clone was observed once. This chain links TRBV4-1 with TRBJ2-7, with a weak D call TRBD1 (6 bases). The ends were cut back, 0 bases at V and 5 bases at J, with 8 bases in the middle. This CDR3 contains 13 residues. The germline V gene encodes CDR1 MGHRA and CDR2 YSYEKL. The CDR3 protein is CASSQDSGDEQYF. In DNA, the CDR3 is TGCGCCAGCAGCCAAGATTCAGGGGACGAGCAGTACTTC.

V usage is TRBV5-5 and J usage is TRBJ2-7; D is unresolved. V was clipped by 4 bases and J by 3 bases, with 14 bases between them. Germline lookup yields CDR1 SGHKS and CDR2 YYEKEE (reference sequence). The CDR3 is 14 amino acids. CDR3 sequence: CASSPGQSGYEQYF. The CDR3 nucleotides read TGTGCCAGCAGCCCTGGGCAGTCGGGCTACGAGCAGTACTTC.

The chain combines TRBV5-1 with TRBJ2-7, with a possible D match to TRBD1 (6 bases). Per germline, CDR1 SGHRS and CDR2 YFSETQ. The CDR3 consists of 13 residues. Trimming pared 0 bases from V and 6 bases from J, leaving 10 bases between. The CDR3 DNA sequence: TGCGCCAGCAGCTTGGAGGTAGGGGGCGAGCAGTACTTC. Translation: CASSLEVGGEQYF.

This chain uses TRBV18 with TRBJ2-6, with 10 bases fitting TRBD1. Germline CDR1 reads KGHSH; CDR2 reads LQKENI. The CDR3 runs to 16 residues. V lost 4 bases, J lost 1 base, and 1 base stayed unmatched. CDR3 region: CASSRDRGSGANVLTF. The CDR3, as DNA: TGTGCCAGCTCACGGGACAGGGGTTCTGGGGCCAACGTCCTGACTTTC.

The rearrangement joins TRBV5-1 to TRBJ2-2; D remains ambiguous. Germline lookup yields CDR1 SGHRS and CDR2 YFSETQ. Trimming left V 6 bases short and J 6 bases short, with 9 bases between. The CDR3 has 12 residues. The CDR3 nucleotides read TGCGCCAGCATGGGCGGCGCCGGGGAGCTGTTTTTT. Translating it yields CASMGGAGELFF.

The chain combines TRBV6-5 with TRBJ2-7, with D perhaps TRBD1 or TRBD2 (5 bases each). The V gene lost 0 bases and the J gene lost 1 base, with 13 bases spanning the gap. Germline values: CDR1 MNHEY, CDR2 SVGAGI. This CDR3 contains 16 residues. The CDR3 is CASSYSGRDASYEQYF. Here the CDR3 DNA reads TGTGCCAGCAGTTACTCGGGCAGGGACGCTTCCTACGAGCAGTACTTC.

This chain links TRBV5-1 with TRBJ1-2; 7 bases are shared with TRBD1. Germline V gene sequence: CDR1 SGHRS, CDR2 YFSETQ. V lost 4 bases, J lost 1 base, and 7 bases stayed unmatched. There are 15 residues in the CDR3. The CDR3: CASSVQGQFNYGYTF. DNA for the CDR3: TGCGCCAGCAGCGTCCAGGGACAGTTTAACTATGGCTACACCTTC.